The 25 T cell receptor beta chains below were found in one sample sequenced in a study of T cell repertoires in cytomegalovirus infection. Each CDR3 protein gets one entry after TCRdb re-called the reads with MiXCR. In the table there are around 450,000 distinct CDR3 sequences, about 33% of which are singletons. The sequencing input was PBMCs. These receptor sequences come from a human donor in good health (CMV status not recorded). Some clones in this sample may be carry-over from other donors' samples.

This clonotype was found once. One junction end disagrees with the germline gene, perhaps due to a read error. The V call is TRBV6-6, the J call TRBJ2-3, with D perhaps TRBD1 or TRBD2 (5 bases each). The CDR3 spans 13 residues. Germline V gene data show CDR1 as MNHNY and CDR2 as SVGAGI (reference sequence). CDR3 loop: CARKRGSTDTQFF. CDR3 coding DNA: TGTGCCAGAAAGAGGGGTAGCACAGATACTCAGTTTTTT.

In this sample, this clonotype turned up a few times. The chain uses TRBV15 and TRBJ1-2, with D unresolved. This CDR3 is built from 15 residues. V was clipped by 6 bases and J by 0 bases, with 14 bases between them. The germline V gene has CDR1 LNHNV and CDR2 YYDKDF (reference sequence). The CDR3 DNA follows: TGTGCCACCAGAGGTTCCGACCGAGCTAACTATGGCTACACCTTC. Translation gives CATRGSDRANYGYTF.

This clonotype occurred a few times. V and J are TRBV6-1 and TRBJ1-5; a possible D gene is TRBD1 (5 bases). The germline V gene has CDR1 MNHNS and CDR2 SASEGT. Trimming took off 2 bases at V and 8 bases at J, with 7 bases between the two ends. The CDR3 contains 12 residues. The CDR3 spells CASSEWGEPQHF. Here the CDR3 DNA reads TGTGCCAGCAGTGAATGGGGGGAGCCCCAGCATTTT.

Comment on this clonotype: Compared with germline, one end of the junction differs, possibly owing to a read error. The chain links TRBV19 to TRBJ1-5; TRBD1 is a possible D gene (6 bases). The CDR3 contains 15 residues. Per the germline V gene, CDR1 is LNHDA and CDR2 is SQIVND (reference sequence). The CDR3 DNA follows: TGTGCCAGTATTAACAGGGCATATAGCAATCAGCCCAAGCATTTT. It codes for CASINRAYSNQPKHF.

This clonotype was seen a handful of times. This sequence joins TRBV27 and TRBJ1-1; D possibly corresponds to TRBD1 (5 bases). Germline CDR1 MNHEY, CDR2 SMNVEV (reference sequence). This CDR3 spans 15 amino acids. V gave up 8 bases and J gave up 4 bases, with 20 bases separating them. In DNA, the CDR3 is TGTGCCAGCGGGCCCCTGACGCGAAGGGGCACTGAAGCTTTCTTT. Translating gives CASGPLTRRGTEAFF.

The V gene is TRBV5-1, the J gene TRBJ1-5; D unresolved. The DNA matches TRBJ2-3 better at its end, which makes the J call doubtful. The CDR3 totals 13 residues. Germline values: CDR1 SGHRS, CDR2 YFSETQ. CDR3 amino acids: CASSLGTNQAQYF. For the CDR3, the DNA is TGCGCCAGCAGCTTGGGAACAAATCAGGCCCAGTATTTT.

This clonotype was counted only a few times. As DNA, the CDR3 is TGTGCCAGCAGTTCCCCTCAGGGACCTCACTTCTCCTACGAGCAGTACTTC. Translation: CASSSPQGPHFSYEQYF. This chain uses TRBV28 with TRBJ2-7; D may correspond to TRBD1 or TRBD2 (5 bases each). The germline gives CDR1 MDHEN, CDR2 SYDVKM. The CDR3 covers 17 residues. V lost 4 bases and J lost 0, with 19 bases in between.

The chain combines TRBV6-6 with TRBJ1-1, with a tentative D call TRBD1 (5 bases). CDR1 MNHNY and CDR2 SVGAGI come from the germline V gene (reference sequence). Trimming removed 6 bases from V and 3 bases from J, with 8 bases in between. The CDR3 is 12 amino acids. CDR3 in amino acids: CASRLQDTEAFF. CDR3 in DNA: TGTGCCAGCAGATTACAGGACACTGAAGCTTTCTTT.

This clonotype showed up many times. The chain joins TRBV12-3 or TRBV12-4 to TRBJ1-5, with D uncertain. The V end was cut by 5 bases, the J end by 2 bases, with 13 bases between. The CDR3 has 15 amino acids. Here the CDR3 reads CASSPSGVGNQPQHF. The CDR3 nucleotides read TGTGCCAGCAGTCCTAGTGGGGTTGGCAATCAGCCCCAGCATTTT.

The J gene is TRBJ2-5, the V gene TRBV18; the D is unclear. Looked up from germline, CDR1 is KGHSH and CDR2 is LQKENI. This CDR3 is 15 amino acids long. V was clipped by 8 bases and J by 0 bases, with 16 bases between them. CDR3 loop: CASQRRKVHQETQYF. For the CDR3, the DNA is TGTGCCAGCCAACGTCGAAAGGTCCACCAAGAGACCCAGTACTTC. The full variable domain, completed using reference TRBV18 and TRBJ2-5, is NAGVMQNPRHLVRRRGQEARLRCSPMKGHSHVYWYRQLPEEGLKFMVYLQKENIIDESGMPKERFSAEFPKEGPSILRIQQVVRGDSAAYFCASQRRKVHQETQYFGPGTRLLVL.

About this clonotype: The conserved final phenylalanine or tryptophan is absent from the CDR3, which likely points to a read error. This chain uses TRBV28 with TRBJ2-1; 9 bases align to TRBD2. CDR3 length equals 18 residues. V shed 5 bases, J shed 5 bases, and the junction held 16 bases outside the gene matches. Germline loops: CDR1 MDHEN, CDR2 SYDVKM. The CDR3 here is CASSTTKAPGLANNEQFL. The CDR3 DNA sequence: TGTGCCAGCAGTACCACCAAGGCCCCGGGACTAGCTAACAATGAGCAGTTCTTA.

The CDR3 nucleotides are TGTGCCATCAGGGGGTTAAGCACCTACAATGAGCAGTTCTTC. Amino acid sequence: CAIRGLSTYNEQFF. The rearrangement uses TRBV7-9 and TRBJ2-1; 7 bases are shared with TRBD1. Germline lookup yields CDR1 SEHNR and CDR2 FQNEAQ (reference sequence). With V trimmed by 10 bases and J by 2 bases, 8 bases remained unmatched. There are 14 residues in the CDR3.

This rearrangement joins TRBV4-2 to TRBJ1-3; TRBD1 matches 10 bases. Germline values: CDR1 LGHNA, CDR2 YNFKEQ. The CDR3 totals 16 residues. V dropped 3 bases and J dropped 6; count of bases not matched to a gene: 8. CDR3 coding DNA: TGTGCCAGCAGCCATCCTCGGACAGGGGGTGTAAACACCATATATTTT. Its protein product is CASSHPRTGGVNTIYF.

There are many counts of this clonotype. The chain uses TRBV11-2 and TRBJ1-3; D is ambiguous. The CDR3 is 13 residues long. Trimming removed 6 bases from V and 0 bases from J, with 6 bases in between. In germline, CDR1 is SGHAT, CDR2 FQNNGV. The CDR3 nucleotides are TGTGCCAGCAGGGAAAGCTCTGGAAACACCATATATTTT. Its translation: CASRESSGNTIYF.

The table lists this clonotype with a count of one. The chain is built from TRBV6-1 and TRBJ2-3, with 13 bases aligning to TRBD2. Trimming removed 6 bases from V and 4 bases from J; junction bases left unmatched: 16. The CDR3 length is 19 residues. Looked up from germline, CDR1 is MNHNS and CDR2 is SASEGT. The CDR3 DNA sequence: TGTGCCAGCAGGGGCCCCCGGGAGACTAGCGGGGGGAGGTCAGATACGCAGTATTTT. Its translation: CASRGPRETSGGRSDTQYF.

The V and J genes are TRBV29-1 and TRBJ2-2; D gene unclear. CDR1 is SQVTM, CDR2 ANQGSEA, per germline. Trimming shortened V by 7 bases and J by 5 bases, and 8 bases separated the two germline ends. The CDR3 consists of 11 residues. CDR3 DNA: TGCAGCGCCGGAACGACCGGGGAGCTGTTTTTT. This encodes CSAGTTGELFF.

A few counts support this clonotype. The chain combines TRBV12-3 or TRBV12-4 with TRBJ2-1; no firm D call. The CDR3 extends over 14 amino acids. The V end lost 2 bases, the J end lost 7 bases, and 12 bases lay between the germline ends. The CDR3 DNA follows: TGTGCCAGCAGTTTATGGGCCAGGCAAAATGAGCAGTTCTTC. Its protein product is CASSLWARQNEQFF.

This clonotype was detected a few times. The V gene is TRBV28, the J gene TRBJ2-3, with 7 bases identical to TRBD1. The ends lost 6 bases at V and 2 bases at J; junction bases unmatched: 8. The CDR3 is 15 residues long. Germline CDR1 MDHEN, CDR2 SYDVKM. CDR3 sequence (DNA): TGTGCCAGCAGGGGACAGACGAGACTCACAGATACGCAGTATTTT. It encodes CASRGQTRLTDTQYF.

The chain uses TRBV5-5 and TRBJ1-2; weak D call: TRBD1 (6 bases). The V gene's germline CDR1 is SGHKS and CDR2 YYEKEE (reference sequence). This CDR3 comprises 14 residues. V lost 0 bases and J 7 bases, leaving 13 bases between the germline ends. The CDR3 loop reads CASSLDRAGGGYTF. The CDR3 DNA reads TGTGCCAGCAGCTTGGACAGGGCCGGGGGTGGCTACACCTTC.

This clonotype was detected ten times or more. This sequence joins TRBV7-8 and TRBJ1-6, with D possibly matching TRBD1 (5 bases). The CDR3 consists of 13 residues. CDR1 is SGHVS, CDR2 FQNEAQ, per germline. The V end was cut by 4 bases, the J end by 7 bases, with 8 bases between. CDR3 DNA: TGTGCCAGCAGCTCGGGACCCAATTCACCCCTCCACTTT. The encoded protein is CASSSGPNSPLHF.

J is TRBJ1-5 and V is TRBV2; 8 bases are shared with TRBD1. Trimming took 3 bases from V and 4 from J; bases not matched to a gene: 5. This CDR3 spans 15 amino acids. From germline, CDR1 is SNHLY and CDR2 FYNNEI. The CDR3 coding sequence is TGTGCCAGCAGTGACCAGGGGGCCAGGAATCAGCCCCAGCATTTT. Protein sequence: CASSDQGARNQPQHF.

This clonotype was recorded once. The V call is TRBV10-1, the J call TRBJ2-1, with TRBD2 matching 12 bases. The CDR3 totals 15 residues. CDR1 is WNHNN, CDR2 SYGVQD, per germline (reference sequence). For the CDR3, the DNA is TGCGACAGAAATACTAGCGGGGGGACCTACAATGAGCAGTTCTTC. Its translation is CDRNTSGGTYNEQFF.

This chain links TRBV12-3 or TRBV12-4 with TRBJ1-5; D is undetermined. The V gene lost 4 bases and the J gene lost 2 bases, with 18 bases spanning the gap. The CDR3 runs to 17 residues. The DNA of the CDR3 is TGTGCCAGCAGTTCCCGACTTCTCCCGGGAGGCAATCAGCCCCAGCATTTT. Translated: CASSSRLLPGGNQPQHF.

The chain combines TRBV12-3 or TRBV12-4 with TRBJ1-6, with 8 bases that match TRBD1. The CDR3 is made up of 14 amino acids. With V trimmed by 6 bases and J by 8 bases, 6 bases remained unmatched. CDR3 nucleotide sequence: TGTGCCAGCAGGACAGGGGTCGGGGATTCACCCCTCCACTTT. It yields the protein CASRTGVGDSPLHF.

The V call is TRBV6-1, the J call TRBJ2-3; perhaps D is TRBD1 or TRBD2 (5 bases each). CDR1 MNHNS and CDR2 SASEGT come from the germline V gene. CDR3 size: 14 residues. With 6 bases removed from V and 2 bases from J, the gap between germline ends came to 12 bases. The CDR3 sequence: CASRGRPYTDTQYF. The DNA for the CDR3 is TGTGCCAGCAGGGGACGCCCGTACACAGATACGCAGTATTTT.